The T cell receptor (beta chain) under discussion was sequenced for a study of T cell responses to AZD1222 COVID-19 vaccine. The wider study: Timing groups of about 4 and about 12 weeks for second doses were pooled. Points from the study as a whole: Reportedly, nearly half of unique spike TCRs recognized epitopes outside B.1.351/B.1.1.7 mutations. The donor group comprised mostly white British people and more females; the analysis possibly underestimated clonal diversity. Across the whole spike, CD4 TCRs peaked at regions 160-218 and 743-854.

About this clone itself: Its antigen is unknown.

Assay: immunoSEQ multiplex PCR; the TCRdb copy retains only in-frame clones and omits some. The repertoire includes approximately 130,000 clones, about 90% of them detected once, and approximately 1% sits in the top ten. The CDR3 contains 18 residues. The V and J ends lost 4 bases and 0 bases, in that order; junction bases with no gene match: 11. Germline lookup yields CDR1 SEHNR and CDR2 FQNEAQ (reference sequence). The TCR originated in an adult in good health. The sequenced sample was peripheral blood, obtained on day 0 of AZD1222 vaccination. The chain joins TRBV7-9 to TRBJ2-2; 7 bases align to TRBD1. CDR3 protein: CASSSKNRDSANTGELFF. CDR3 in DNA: TGTGCCAGCAGCTCTAAAAATAGGGACAGCGCGAACACCGGGGAGCTGTTTTTT.